This TCR beta chain is drawn from a study of blood T cell repertoires in COVID-19 (dated by TCRdb to 2020 to 2021). The study in broad terms: Collaborator samples came from the United States, Italy and Spain and covered acute and convalescent phases of COVID-19. The prospective study material was composed of cDNA or gDNA derived from T cells, B-cell-depleted T cells, or PBMCs. Deeply sampled blood TCRbeta repertoires from subjects exposed to, actively infected with, or recovered from COVID-19 were included in the dataset. The repertoires were made available in a free public database intended to serve as a resource for research on the immune response to SARS-CoV-2. The samples were drawn from two sources: the first 160 participants of the ongoing ImmuneRACE study, and some 1,300 subjects contributed by 6 global collaborators. The sample metadata nearly always contained a de-identified subject ID, COVID-19 status, age in years and sex. Where available, HLA class I and class II types were obtained from metadata supplied by the sample provider rather than from assay-based typing. Here is what the overall study found, with its caveats: How much clinical and demographic metadata was included differed by source and by participant, and the metadata was provided uncurated.

In the prospective study, participants were roughly 18 to 90 years old, resided in approximately 25 geographic areas of the United States, and were enrolled through a virtual design. In the prospective study, participants were assigned to cohorts based on the clinical history participants reported in a screening survey and a study questionnaire. In the prospective study, whole blood, serum and a nasopharyngeal or oropharyngeal swab were collected from each participant by mobile phlebotomists. Prospective study participants could optionally give additional blood draws and questionnaires over a roughly two-month period. Before DNA extraction, blood samples from the prospective study were shipped at room temperature or frozen. V is pared back by 4 bases and J by 5 bases, with 12 bases lying between the germline termini. CDR1 SGHRS and CDR2 YFSETQ were looked up in the germline V gene. The CDR3 runs 13 amino acids, cysteine and phenylalanine included. The DNA shown is the 39-base CDR3, in frame from base 1.

TCRbeta CDR3 regions were amplified from genomic DNA using the immunoSEQ Assay, a bias-controlled multiplex PCR. Per the original workflow: Nucleated cell counts per sample were estimated from amplification of reference gene primers within the assay. To quantify the absolute abundance of each unique TCRbeta CDR3 rearrangement, sequence reads were collapsed and filtered. For each sample, productive Simpson clonality was calculated as the square root of Simpson's diversity index across productive rearrangements. TCRdb mirrors the immuneACCESS table, restricted to in-frame sequences. Some clones are absent from its copies; in checked studies, under half trace to an unresolved V gene, and the reason for the others is unknown. V and J calls and clone size follow that table, whereas D and trimming were derived from the DNA. The sample contains around 130,000 clones, about 83% of them found a single time. The ten largest clones represent about 3.7% of the sample.

On this clone: Its binding antigen is unknown. The record has no base qualities; no much larger clone is one base away.

This chain joins TRBV5-1 to TRBJ1-1, with TRBD1 perhaps the D gene, on 5 matching bases. The sequence was collected from a woman in her fifties or sixties with acute COVID-19. Sequencing input: PBMCs or T cells enriched from blood (not recorded which). The CDR3 protein sequence reads: CASSPGGGTEAFF. The nucleotides read TGCGCCAGCAGCCCCGGGGGTGGAACTGAAGCTTTCTTT. The entire variable domain, with the stretches around the CDR3 drawn from the reference TRBV5-1 and TRBJ1-1 proteins, is KAGVTQTPRYLIKTRGQQVTLSCSPISGHRSVSWYQQTPGQGLQFLFEYFSETQRNKGNFPGRFSGRQFSNSRSEMNVSTLELGDSALYLCASSPGGGTEAFFGQGTRLTVV.